This T cell receptor (beta chain) was retrieved from a study of cytomegalovirus exposure and HLA in healthy donors. Study observations and caveats: Rarity characterized most TCR sequences, yet some public TCRs appeared in many donors.

The PCR had 60 Vbeta and 13 Jbeta primers. The protocol was immunoSEQ multiplex PCR, while the TCRdb copy is restricted to in-frame clones and leaves out a portion. The sample lists 120,000 to 150,000 clones; roughly 9.4% were seen once. A few counts support this clone. What it recognizes is unknown. This TCR was sampled from a male donor in good health and CMV-seronegative. Sequences were obtained from PBMCs.

CDR3 in DNA: TGCGCCAGCAGCGGCGCTAGCGGGAGTTACGAGCAGTACTTC. Translated: CASSGASGSYEQYF. The chain uses TRBV5-1 and TRBJ2-7; 10 nucleotides line up with TRBD2. This CDR3 contains 14 residues. CDR1 and CDR2 from the germline V gene are SGHRS and YFSETQ. The trim removed 4 bases at V and 4 bases at J, leaving 5 bases unmatched.